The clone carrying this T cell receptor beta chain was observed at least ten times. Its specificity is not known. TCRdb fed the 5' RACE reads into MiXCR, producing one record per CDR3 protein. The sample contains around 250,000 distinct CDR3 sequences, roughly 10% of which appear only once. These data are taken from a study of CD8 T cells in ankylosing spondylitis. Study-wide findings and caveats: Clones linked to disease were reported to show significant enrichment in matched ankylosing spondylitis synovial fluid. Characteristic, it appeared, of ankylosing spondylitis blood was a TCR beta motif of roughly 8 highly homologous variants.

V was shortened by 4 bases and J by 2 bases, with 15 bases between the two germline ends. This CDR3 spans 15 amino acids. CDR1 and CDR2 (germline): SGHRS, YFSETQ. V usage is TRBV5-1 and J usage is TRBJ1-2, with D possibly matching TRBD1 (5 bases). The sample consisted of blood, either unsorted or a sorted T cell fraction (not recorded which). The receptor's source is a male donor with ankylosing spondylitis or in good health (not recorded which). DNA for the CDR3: TGCGCCAGCAGCCCAACAAACGGGGGAAACTATGGCTACACCTTC. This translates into CASSPTNGGNYGYTF.